This T cell receptor beta chain derives from a study of shared clonotypes between healthy human individuals. The overall study: The study used three CD4 naive, three CD4 memory, two CD8 naive and one CD8 memory plate per donor. Study conclusions and caveats: Naive CD4 clonotype sharing across a few donors was about 5.3%.

The V and J ends lost 1 base and 11 bases, in that order; junction bases with no gene match: 7. This CDR3 region has 13 residues. Germline-derived CDR1 and CDR2 are SEHNR and FQNEAQ (reference sequence). Only in-frame clones appear in the TCRdb table, and some are missing; sequencing was by immunoSEQ multiplex PCR. The data show some 790,000 clones, 72% seen once. Donors had no recently reported acute infections or vaccinations and were HIV-negative. As for this clone: The target antigen is unknown.

The receptor was isolated from a woman aged 25 to 39 in good health. The chain recombines TRBV7-9 with TRBJ1-1; 7 nucleotides align to TRBD1. Sequencing was performed on memory CD4+ T cells sorted from blood. Specified subset: CD45RA-negative fraction. This CDR3 is CASSLDRGVFAFF. The CDR3 DNA reads as TGTGCCAGCAGCTTAGACAGGGGAGTCTTTGCTTTCTTT.